These 9 T cell receptor beta chains originate from one sample sequenced in a study of CD8 T cells in Susac syndrome. A quantity of about 0.45 to 1 ug RNA underwent reverse transcription using random hexamers. One entry per CDR3 protein, called by TCRdb with MiXCR from the immunoSEQ multiplex PCR reads. The sample holds over 300,000 distinct CDR3 sequences, approximately 90% seen once. Sequencing was performed on CD4+ T cells from PBMCs. The receptors originated from a human donor with multiple sclerosis.

CDR3 coding DNA: TGTGCCACCAGTGGTTCAGGCGGGGCGGCCTACAATGAGCAGTTCTTC. Translated, it gives CATSGSGGAAYNEQFF. V and J are TRBV24-1 and TRBJ2-1, with D possibly TRBD2 on 6 matching bases. CDR3 length equals 16 residues. The V gene's germline CDR1 is KGHDR and CDR2 SFDVKD. Trimming stripped 5 bases from V and 2 bases from J, with 15 bases between.

The chain employs TRBV18 and TRBJ2-7; D is ambiguous. Germline-derived CDR1 and CDR2 are KGHSH and LQKENI. Trimming shortened V by 0 bases and J by 3 bases, and 15 bases separated the two germline ends. The CDR3 has 16 amino acids. The CDR3 sequence is CASSPPIGKGVYEQYF. The CDR3, as DNA: TGTGCCAGCTCACCACCGATAGGGAAAGGTGTCTACGAGCAGTACTTC.

V usage is TRBV9 and J usage is TRBJ1-4; 8 bases map to TRBD1. V lost 7 bases, J lost 0 bases, and 5 bases stayed unmatched. Germline values: CDR1 SGDLS, CDR2 YYNGEE. This CDR3 is built from 15 residues. The CDR3 nucleotides are TGTGCCAGCGGAAGACAGGGGTCAACTAATGAAAAACTGTTTTTT. Its translation: CASGRQGSTNEKLFF.

V and J are TRBV20-1 and TRBJ1-5; D may be TRBD1 (6 bases). The CDR3 spans 16 residues. V gave up 6 bases and J gave up 1 base, with 19 bases separating them. Germline V gives CDR1 DFQATT, CDR2 SNEGSKA (reference sequence). This CDR3 reads CSAGETGAVSNQPQHF. CDR3 coding DNA: TGCAGTGCGGGGGAGACGGGGGCGGTAAGCAATCAGCCCCAGCATTTT.

J is TRBJ2-5 and V is TRBV4-2, with D maybe TRBD1 (5 bases). There are 16 residues in the CDR3. Germline loops: CDR1 LGHNA, CDR2 YNFKEQ. The V gene lost 4 bases and the J gene lost 2 bases, with 17 bases spanning the gap. The DNA of the CDR3 is TGTGCCAGCAGCCGAAAGTTGGGGCAGGCACAAGAGACCCAGTACTTC. Translating it yields CASSRKLGQAQETQYF.

This rearrangement joins TRBV6-2 or TRBV6-3 to TRBJ1-1, with TRBD1 as a possible D gene (5 bases). V gave up 0 bases and J gave up 0 bases, with 8 bases separating them. The CDR3 runs 15 residues. The V gene's germline CDR1 is MNHEY and CDR2 SVGEGT. The CDR3: CASSYSGRMNTEAFF. CDR3 coding DNA: TGTGCCAGCAGTTACTCGGGACGGATGAACACTGAAGCTTTCTTT.

The chain links TRBV27 to TRBJ1-6, with 7 nucleotides matching TRBD1. J lost 4 bases, V lost 6 bases, and 0 bases had no gene match. The CDR3 has 13 residues. Germline V CDR1 and CDR2: MNHEY, SMNVEV (reference sequence). DNA of the CDR3: TGTGCCAGCAGGACAGGGTATAATTCACCCCTCCACTTT. This translates into CASRTGYNSPLHF.

The chain links TRBV6-5 to TRBJ2-2; D remains ambiguous. This CDR3 is 17 amino acids long. V was cut by 0 bases and J by 6 bases, with 17 bases left in between. CDR1 is MNHEY, CDR2 SVGAGI, per germline. As DNA, the CDR3 is TGTGCCAGCAGTTACTCCTCGCCTAGTCGGATCGCCGGGGAGCTGTTTTTT. This sequence encodes CASSYSSPSRIAGELFF.

The chain is built from TRBV5-1 and TRBJ2-4; D is possibly TRBD2 (5 bases). The CDR3 contains 16 residues. Trimming cost V 2 bases and J 2 bases, with 14 bases left between them. Germline assignment: CDR1 SGHRS and CDR2 YFSETQ. For the CDR3, the DNA is TGCGCCAGCAGCTTCAGCGGCTCGCACTCCAAAAACATTCAGTACTTC. Translation gives CASSFSGSHSKNIQYF. Full variable domain (remainder filled in from reference TRBV5-1 and TRBJ2-4): KAGVTQTPRYLIKTRGQQVTLSCSPISGHRSVSWYQQTPGQGLQFLFEYFSETQRNKGNFPGRFSGRQFSNSRSEMNVSTLELGDSALYLCASSFSGSHSKNIQYFGAGTRLSVL.